The next 8 T cell receptor beta chains were all read from a single sample in a study of blood T cell repertoires in COVID-19. The method was immunoSEQ multiplex PCR; TCRdb's version includes in-frame clones alone and lacks a portion of them. Of 200,000 or so clones in the sample, roughly 90% were seen once. Sequenced material: peripheral blood. These receptors were obtained from a man in his forties or fifties with COVID-19, enrolled during active disease.

This chain joins TRBV6-2 or TRBV6-3 and TRBJ1-6; 10 bases line up with TRBD1. This CDR3 is built from 19 residues. V trimming: 2 bases; J trimming: 0 bases; junction bases outside the gene matches: 7. CDR1 and CDR2 (germline): MNHEY, SVGEGT. DNA of the CDR3: TGTGCCAGCAGTTACATGACAGGGGGCGGCAGCTCCTATAATTCACCCCTCCACTTT. Its protein product is CASSYMTGGGSSYNSPLHF.

This rearrangement joins TRBV2 to TRBJ2-1, with 10 bases fitting TRBD2. The CDR3 is 14 residues long. Looked up from germline, CDR1 is SNHLY and CDR2 is FYNNEI. V was pared by 5 bases and J by 6 bases, with 4 bases of the junction left unmatched. Here the CDR3 DNA reads TGTGCCAGCAGTCTAGCGGGAGTTCGCAATGAGCAGTTCTTC. This translates into CASSLAGVRNEQFF.

The gene calls are TRBV18 and TRBJ1-2; D might be TRBD1 (6 bases). From germline, CDR1 is KGHSH and CDR2 LQKENI. This CDR3 has 16 amino acids. Trimming took 3 bases from V and 3 from J, leaving 17 bases between them. The chain's CDR3 is CASSPAVGGADYGYTF. The DNA for the CDR3 is TGTGCCAGCTCACCGGCTGTAGGGGGGGCAGACTATGGCTACACCTTC.

The genes are TRBV24-1 and TRBJ2-3; TRBD1 aligns across 9 bases. This CDR3 has 16 amino acids. Germline CDR1 is KGHDR and CDR2 is SFDVKD. V lost 1 base to trimming and J lost 4 bases; unmatched junction nucleotides: 5. CDR3 DNA sequence: TGTGCCACCAGTGATTTAACAGGGGGCAGCCCAGATACGCAGTATTTT. Translated, it gives CATSDLTGGSPDTQYF.

The rearrangement uses TRBV7-8 and TRBJ2-7; 8 bases line up with TRBD1. Unmatched junction bases numbered 11, after V lost 4 bases and J lost 6 bases. This CDR3 spans 15 amino acids. Germline loops: CDR1 SGHVS, CDR2 FQNEAQ. CDR3 coding DNA: TGTGCCAGCAGCTCATGGGGCAGGGGGCAGGGCGAGCAGTACTTC. This codes for CASSSWGRGQGEQYF.

The chain recombines TRBV10-3 with TRBJ1-1; D not resolved. CDR3 size: 13 residues. Germline V gene lookup returns CDR1 ENHRY and CDR2 SYGVKD. V gave up 8 bases and J gave up 1 base, with 11 bases separating them. The CDR3 protein is CAIPEATNTEAFF. The CDR3 DNA is TGTGCCATCCCCGAGGCGACGAACACTGAAGCTTTCTTT.

This chain connects TRBV18 to TRBJ2-6, with D possibly being TRBD1 (6 bases). The CDR3 loop spans 18 amino acids. Germline V gene lookup returns CDR1 KGHSH and CDR2 LQKENI. V lost 2 bases to trimming and J lost 0 bases, with 14 bases between them. As DNA, the CDR3 is TGTGCCAGCTCACCATCAGGGGTAGCCGACTCTGGGGCCAACGTCCTGACTTTC. Translation gives CASSPSGVADSGANVLTF.

This clone was observed a single time. The rearrangement joins TRBV4-2 to TRBJ1-2; D possibly corresponds to TRBD1 (5 bases). Trimming pared 0 bases from V and 4 bases from J, leaving 12 bases between. This CDR3 contains 15 residues. Per germline, CDR1 LGHNA and CDR2 YNFKEQ. The CDR3 region is CASSQDLEGAYGYTF. The CDR3 bases are TGTGCCAGCAGCCAAGATTTGGAAGGGGCCTATGGCTACACCTTC.